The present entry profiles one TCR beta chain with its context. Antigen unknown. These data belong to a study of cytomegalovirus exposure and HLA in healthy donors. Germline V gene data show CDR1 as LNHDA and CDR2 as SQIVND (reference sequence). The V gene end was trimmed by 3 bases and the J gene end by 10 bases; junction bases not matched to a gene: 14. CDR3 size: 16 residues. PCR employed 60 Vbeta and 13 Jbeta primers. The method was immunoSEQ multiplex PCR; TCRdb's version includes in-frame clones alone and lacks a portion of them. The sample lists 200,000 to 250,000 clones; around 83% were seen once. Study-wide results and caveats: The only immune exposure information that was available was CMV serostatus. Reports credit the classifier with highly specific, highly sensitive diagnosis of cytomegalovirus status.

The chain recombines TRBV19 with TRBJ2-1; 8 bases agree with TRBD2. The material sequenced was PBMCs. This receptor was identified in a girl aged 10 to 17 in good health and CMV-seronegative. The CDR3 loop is CASSILSSGLRGEQFF. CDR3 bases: TGTGCCAGTAGTATCCTCTCTAGCGGGCTCCGCGGGGAGCAGTTCTTC.